This T cell receptor beta chain was sequenced during a study of blood T cell repertoires in COVID-19. The overall study: The samples span acute and convalescent COVID-19 from the United States, Italy and Spain.

This CDR3 is built from 13 residues. Trimming removed 4 bases at V and 6 bases at J, with 10 bases between. Germline CDR1 SGDLS, CDR2 YYNGEE. The method was immunoSEQ multiplex PCR; TCRdb's version includes in-frame clones alone and lacks a portion of them. This table has about 69,000 clones, 85% to 90% appearing once. Sequenced sample: peripheral blood. This TCR derives from an elderly man with acute or convalescent COVID-19. The rearrangement links TRBV9 to TRBJ1-4; D remains ambiguous. The CDR3 DNA follows: TGTGCCAGCAGCCTCCTCCCCGATGAAAAACTGTTTTTT. Translating it yields CASSLLPDEKLFF.